These T cell receptor beta chains were read from a single sample in a study of shared clonotypes between healthy human individuals. The protocol was immunoSEQ multiplex PCR, while the TCRdb copy is restricted to in-frame clones and leaves out a portion. There are millions of clones in the sample; roughly 93% occur only once, and roughly 0.36% lies in the top ten. Specimen: naive CD4+ T cells from PBMCs. The receptor source for this set is a man between 18 and 29 years old in good health. Some clones in this sample may be carry-over from other donors' samples. CDR3s include the opening cysteine and the closing phenylalanine or tryptophan. D genes are given only for firm matches. Clone size is stated in some rows and not others, as once, few, many or a class when expanded.

V	size	D	J	CDR3	DNA
TRBV6-7	.	TRBD1	TRBJ1-5	CASSYQGTGTCDQPQHF	TGTGCCAGCAGTTACCAAGGGACAGGGACCTGCGACCAGCCCCAGCATTTT
TRBV2	once	.	TRBJ2-7	CASTPEFGGSSYEQYF	TGTGCCAGCACCCCAGAGTTTGGGGGGAGCTCCTACGAGCAGTACTTC
TRBV28	.	TRBD1	TRBJ1-4	CASSSSGTGGREKLFF	TGTGCCAGCAGTTCGTCAGGGACAGGGGGCCGGGAAAAACTGTTTTTT
TRBV27	.	.	TRBJ2-7	CASSLKPLSGPYEQYF	TGTGCCAGCAGTTTAAAACCCTTGTCTGGGCCCTACGAGCAGTACTTC
TRBV4-2	.	.	TRBJ2-2	CASSQVRELTGELFF	TGTGCCAGCAGCCAAGTTCGGGAGTTAACCGGGGAGCTGTTTTTT
TRBV6-6	once	TRBD1	TRBJ2-1	CASSRQGSRNEQFF	TGTGCCAGCAGCCGACAGGGATCTCGGAATGAGCAGTTCTTC
TRBV5-1	.	TRBD1	TRBJ2-7	CASSLGGRDRGSFGRYEQYF	TGCGCCAGCAGCTTGGGTGGGCGGGACAGGGGTAGCTTTGGACGCTACGAGCAGTACTTC
TRBV28	.	TRBD2	TRBJ2-7	CASTLAGSLYEQYF	TGTGCCAGTACCCTAGCGGGAAGTCTCTACGAGCAGTACTTC
TRBV19	.	.	TRBJ2-1	CASSPNGGLEQFF	TGTGCCAGTAGTCCTAACGGGGGCTTAGAGCAGTTCTTC
TRBV19	once	TRBD2	TRBJ2-2	CASKRERATGELFF	TGTGCCAGCAAGCGGGAGAGGGCCACCGGGGAGCTGTTTTTT
TRBV29-1	.	TRBD1	TRBJ2-5	CSTWTGQGMATQYF	TGCAGCACCTGGACGGGACAGGGTATGGCGACCCAGTACTTC
TRBV19	.	.	TRBJ1-1	CASSQRENTEAFF	TGTGCCAGTAGTCAGAGGGAGAACACTGAAGCTTTCTTT
TRBV28	.	.	TRBJ2-7	CASSQPGVYEQYF	TGTGCCAGCAGTCAACCGGGAGTCTACGAGCAGTACTTC